This T cell receptor (beta chain) was obtained from a study of CD8 T cells in Susac syndrome (dated by TCRdb to the late 2010s). For context, the study as a whole: Among the Susac syndrome patients who were sequenced, clinically active disease was present in six and clinical remission was observed in 8 or 9. Susac syndrome patients were therapy-naive, on corticosteroids (some also receiving IVIg), or on IVIg alone at blood withdrawal. The study used repertoire sequencing to test whether antigen drove CD8+ T cell activation and differentiation in Susac syndrome. The paper's findings and limits, for the study overall: The study acknowledged that relatively few individuals were included in the TCR sequencing and HLA analysis. The CD4+ T cell repertoire of patients with Susac syndrome showed no detectable clonal expansion.

RNA was extracted using the RNeasy kit, and about 0.5 to 1 ug of the RNA was reverse transcribed with random hexamers. TCR beta CDR3 regions were amplified with the immunoSEQ multiplex PCR assay covering 54 Vbeta and 13 Jbeta segments. PCR amplification bias was corrected by using a synthetic template baseline for primer optimization and computational correction. The study's processing was this. Reads were annotated to V, D and J genes per IMGT and analyzed with immunoSEQ Analyzer, keeping only productive sequences. Clonality was calculated as one minus the Shannon entropy normalized by log2 of the number of productive unique sequences. Public and private clones were assessed among the 100 most prevalent clones of each patient and control. A clone was defined as Susac-specific if it was absent from the healthy and MS cohorts, from roughly 990 published viral clones and from other ImmuneACCESS disease sequences. TCRdb trimmed public reads at Q25 via fastp, called clones via MiXCR and kept in-frame beta chains. For every CDR3 protein sequence, its rows merge into one entry that carries the most common genes and DNA. TCRdb, not the original authors, processed these V and J calls. The sample data list roughly 220,000 distinct CDR3 sequences, and 94% of these were observed just once. The ten largest clonotypes hold roughly 0.14% of the sample.

With respect to this clonotype: Its cognate antigen has yet to be identified. Base qualities are not at hand, and no much larger clone is one base apart.

Peripheral blood CD8+ and CD4+ T cells from healthy donors, Susac syndrome patients and multiple sclerosis patients were profiled by high-throughput TCR beta sequencing. The Susac syndrome patients fulfilled recently defined diagnostic criteria for either definite or probable disease. CD8+ TEMRA cells were enriched by FACS, while bulk CD8+ and CD4+ T cells were purified by magnetic negative isolation. Blood was collected in EDTA tubes and processed within 24 hours, with PBMCs isolated through density gradient centrifugation. PBMCs intended for TCR sequencing were cryopreserved in liquid nitrogen and thawed later in a water bath at 37 degrees C. Purity of sorted or isolated CD4+, CD8+ and CD8+ TEMRA cells was at least 90%. Input material: CD4+ T cells from PBMCs. This sequence was found in a human donor with Susac syndrome.

CDR3 protein: CASSPSGGGQPQHF. The DNA sequence follows: TGTGCCAGCAGTCCGTCCGGAGGCGGGCAGCCCCAGCATTTT. This receptor chain uses TRBV12-3 or TRBV12-4 and TRBJ1-5; the D gene assignment is ambiguous. Trimming at the junction amounts to 5 bases on V and 7 bases on J, and the germline ends lie 15 bases apart. The CDR3 goes from the cysteine to the phenylalanine over 14 residues. CDR3 DNA only is kept here, 42 bases in frame from base 1.